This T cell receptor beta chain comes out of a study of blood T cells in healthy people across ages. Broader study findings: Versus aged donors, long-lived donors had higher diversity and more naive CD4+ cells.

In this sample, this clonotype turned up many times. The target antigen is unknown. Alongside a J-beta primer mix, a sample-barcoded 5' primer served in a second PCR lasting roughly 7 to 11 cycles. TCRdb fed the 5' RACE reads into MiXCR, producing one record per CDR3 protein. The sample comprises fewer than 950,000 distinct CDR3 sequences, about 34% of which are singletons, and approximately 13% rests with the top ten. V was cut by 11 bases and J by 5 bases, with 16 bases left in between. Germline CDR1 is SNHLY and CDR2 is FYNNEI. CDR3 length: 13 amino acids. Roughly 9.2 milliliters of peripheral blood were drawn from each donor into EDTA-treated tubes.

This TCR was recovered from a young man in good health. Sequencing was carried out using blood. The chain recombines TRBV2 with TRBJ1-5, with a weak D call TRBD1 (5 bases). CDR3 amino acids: CAGRQWPHQPQHF. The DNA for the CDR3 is TGTGCCGGCCGACAGTGGCCTCATCAGCCCCAGCATTTT.